This TCR beta chain was observed in a study of blood T cell repertoires in COVID-19. In the study overall: Specimens from acute and convalescent COVID-19 originated in the United States, Italy and Spain. PBMCs, B-cell-depleted T cells, or T cells provided the cDNA or gDNA that made up the material.

Source study methods: Reference gene primer amplification in the assay estimated nucleated cell counts. TCRdb's copy holds only in-frame clones and misses some; the assay was immunoSEQ multiplex PCR. Clonal size and the V and J genes are those of that table, whereas D and trimming came from the DNA. The data show some 150,000 clones, with approximately 84% seen just once and 2% to 3% held by the top ten. Germline V gene lookup returns CDR1 LNHDA and CDR2 SQIVND (reference sequence). V lost 7 bases and J lost 3; bases outside the gene matches: 7. This CDR3 contains 14 residues. V is TRBV19 and J is TRBJ2-7; 9 bases line up with TRBD2. The sample taken for sequencing was peripheral blood. The source is a human donor with acute or convalescent COVID-19. The donor label of this sample is uncertain. DNA for the CDR3: TGTGCCAGTACCTCTAGCGGGGCGTTCTACGAGCAGTACTTC. It translates to CASTSSGAFYEQYF.